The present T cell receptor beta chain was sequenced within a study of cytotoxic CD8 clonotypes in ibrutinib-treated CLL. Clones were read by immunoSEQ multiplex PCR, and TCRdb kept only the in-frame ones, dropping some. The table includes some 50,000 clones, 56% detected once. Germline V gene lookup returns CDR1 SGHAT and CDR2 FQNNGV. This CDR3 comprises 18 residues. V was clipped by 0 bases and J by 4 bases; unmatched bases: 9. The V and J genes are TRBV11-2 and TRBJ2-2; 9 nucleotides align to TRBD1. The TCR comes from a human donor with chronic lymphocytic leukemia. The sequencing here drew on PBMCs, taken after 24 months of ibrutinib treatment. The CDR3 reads CASSLDPPGTGITGELFF. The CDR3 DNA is TGTGCCAGCAGCTTAGACCCCCCCGGGACAGGGATCACCGGGGAGCTGTTTTTT.